This passage covers 5 T cell receptor beta chains from one sample sequenced in a study of graft-versus-host responses after intestinal transplantation (dated by TCRdb to about 2021). The meaning of the sample's time point label: postoperative day 105 after intestinal transplantation (dayNNNN = postoperative day). Receptors were amplified or captured by the immunoSEQ multiplex PCR assay. TCRdb took this table from immuneACCESS and kept in-frame rearrangements with V and J called. Such tables lack part of the clones; where checked against another copy, unresolved V genes explain under half of the gap, and the rest is unexplained. The sample has about 12,000 clones on record, 91% of them singletons. The leading ten clones occupy about 3.2% of the sample. The source material was PBMCs, sampled 105 days after intestinal transplantation. Receptor source: a human patient who received an intestinal transplant, so some T cells may come from the graft donor.

The CDR3 DNA is TGTGCCTGTTTAAGGGACAGGGATAATTACGAGCAGTACTTC. This translates into CACLRDRDNYEQYF. The J gene is TRBJ2-7, the V gene TRBV2; the match to TRBD1 covers 9 bases. The CDR3 is 14 residues long. Trimming cost V 11 bases and J 4 bases; bases outside gene matches: 12. Germline CDR1 is SNHLY and CDR2 is FYNNEI.

V gene TRBV11-3 combines with J gene TRBJ2-1; the D gene is possibly TRBD1 (5 bases). This CDR3 has 16 residues. Trimming took 6 bases from V and 2 from J, leaving 17 bases between them. Germline V lookup: CDR1 SGHNT, CDR2 YENEEA. Here the CDR3 DNA reads TGTGCCAGCAGACGCCCTGGGGCCGTAACCTACAATGAGCAGTTCTTC. Translating gives CASRRPGAVTYNEQFF.

This chain links TRBV29-1 with TRBJ2-3; possibly TRBD1 for D (6 bases). Looked up from germline, CDR1 is SQVTM and CDR2 is ANQGSEA. V lost 6 bases and J 1 base, leaving 14 bases between the germline ends. This CDR3 contains 14 residues. The CDR3 region has the DNA TGCAGCGTCCTAGGGGGAGTCGGCACAGATACGCAGTATTTT. Encoded protein: CSVLGGVGTDTQYF.

The rearrangement uses TRBV7-7 and TRBJ1-1; the D is unclear. Trimming took 1 base from V and 1 from J, leaving 4 bases between them. This CDR3 is built from 13 residues. Germline V gene sequence: CDR1 SSHAT, CDR2 FNYEAQ (reference sequence). The CDR3 DNA reads TGTGCCAGCAGCTTAGACTCGAACACTGAAGCTTTCTTT. Its protein is CASSLDSNTEAFF.

The chain employs TRBV10-3 and TRBJ1-1; TRBD1 might be the D (6 bases). The germline gives CDR1 ENHRY, CDR2 SYGVKD. This CDR3 spans 16 amino acids. Deletions cut 6 bases from V and 3 bases from J, with 20 bases between. CDR3 loop: CAIRGELRQADTEAFF. The CDR3 DNA reads TGTGCCATCAGGGGGGAGCTACGACAGGCGGACACTGAAGCTTTCTTT.